These T cell receptor beta chains were read from a single sample in a study of shared clonotypes between healthy human individuals. Only in-frame clones appear in the TCRdb table, and some are missing; sequencing was by immunoSEQ multiplex PCR. The table has more than 900,000 clones, about four fifths seen once; the top ten hold roughly 0.61%. The material sequenced was memory CD4+ T cells from PBMCs. Source of these receptors: a man in his late teens or twenties in good health. Some clones in this sample may be carry-over from other donors' samples. The CDR3 runs from the conserved cysteine through the conserved F or W. The D gene is left open where the match is weak. Clone size is given for some rows only: seen once, a few or many times, or a class if the clone is expanded.

>13|TRBJ1-3|few|TRBV28|NA
TGTGCCAGCAGCGTCCTCCCTGGAAACACCATATATTTT
CASSVLPGNTIYF
>17|TRBJ1-5|NA|TRBV4-2|TRBD1
TGTGCCAGCAGCCAAGTTGGAGCAGACAGGGAACATCAGCCCCAGCATTTT
CASSQVGADREHQPQHF
>13|TRBJ2-5|NA|TRBV5-4|TRBD2
TGTGCCAGCAGCAGGACTAGCCAGGAGACCCAGTACTTC
CASSRTSQETQYF
>16|TRBJ2-2|NA|TRBV19|TRBD2
TGTGCCAGTAGTTTGACTAGCGGGAGTGGAACCGGGGAGCTGTTTTTT
CASSLTSGSGTGELFF
>16|TRBJ2-3|NA|TRBV5-1|TRBD1
TGCGCCAGCAGCTTGGCTGGGACAGGGAGGACAGATACGCAGTATTTT
CASSLAGTGRTDTQYF
>15|TRBJ2-5|NA|TRBV7-2|NA
TGTGCCAGCAGTCTCCAGGAGAGATTACAAGAGACCCAGTACTTC
CASSLQERLQETQYF
>16|TRBJ2-5|NA|TRBV4-2|NA
TGTGCCAGCAGCCAAGGGATCCGGGGCAGACAAGAGACCCAGTACTTC
CASSQGIRGRQETQYF
>20|TRBJ1-5|NA|TRBV18|TRBD1
TGTGCCAGCTCACCCAACTCAACAGGGGGCAGAGTAGCTTGGAATCAGCCCCAGCATTTT
CASSPNSTGGRVAWNQPQHF
>15|TRBJ2-1|NA|TRBV7-2|NA
TGTGCCAGCAGCTTAGTCATCCAGCGGGTAAATGAGCAGTTCTTC
CASSLVIQRVNEQFF
>14|TRBJ2-5|NA|TRBV6-1|TRBD2
TGTGCCAGCACCTCGGGACTAGCGGGGCAGACCCAGTACTTC
CASTSGLAGQTQYF
>15|TRBJ2-5|NA|TRBV5-1|TRBD2
TGCGCCAGCAGCTTGGGGGCGGGAGCGGGAGAGACCCAGTACTTC
CASSLGAGAGETQYF
>13|TRBJ1-3|many|TRBV29-1|NA
TGCAGCGTTGATCAGGCGCCTGGAAACACCATATATTTT
CSVDQAPGNTIYF
>16|TRBJ2-6|NA|TRBV11-1|NA
TGTGCCAGCAGCTTAGCGTCGGCAGTACGGGCCAACGTCCTGACTTTC
CASSLASAVRANVLTF
>13|TRBJ2-5|NA|TRBV2|NA
TGTGCCAGCAGTGACGACGGCCAAGAGACCCAGTACTTC
CASSDDGQETQYF
>13|TRBJ1-2|once|TRBV11-2|NA
TGTGCCAGCAGCCTGGACAGCAACTATGGCTACACCTTC
CASSLDSNYGYTF
>13|TRBJ1-1|NA|TRBV13|TRBD1
TGTGCCAGCAGCTCCCGACGGACAGGATTAGCTTTCTTT
CASSSRRTGLAFF
>15|TRBJ2-2|NA|TRBV9|TRBD1
TGTGCCAGCAGCGCGCGGACAGGTACTACCGGGGAGCTGTTTTTT
CASSARTGTTGELFF
>13|TRBJ2-3|NA|TRBV7-3|NA
TGTGCCAGCAGTCCGAGTGGGGTAGATACGCAGTATTTT
CASSPSGVDTQYF
>13|TRBJ1-2|NA|TRBV28|TRBD1
TGTGCCAGCAGCGCAGGGGGTTCTAGGGGCTACACCTTC
CASSAGGSRGYTF
>14|TRBJ1-5|NA|TRBV30|NA
TGTGCCTGGAGTACCCTACAGTGGAATCAGCCCCAGCATTTT
CAWSTLQWNQPQHF
>15|TRBJ1-4|NA|TRBV4-2|NA
TGTGCCAGCAGCCAGAGGGGACAAACGTCGGAAAAACTGTTTTTT
CASSQRGQTSEKLFF
>16|TRBJ2-3|NA|TRBV18|TRBD2
TGTGCCAGCTCTCTACTAGCGGACCCAGGCACAGATACGCAGTATTTT
CASSLLADPGTDTQYF